A selection of T cell receptor beta chains follows, all from one sample in a study of shared clonotypes between healthy human individuals. Libraries were prepared by immunoSEQ multiplex PCR; TCRdb keeps only in-frame clonotypes and omits some of them. The data hold approximately 2.3 million clones, with approximately 95% observed a single time. The material sequenced was naive CD4+ T cells from PBMCs. The source of these receptors is a young man in good health. Some clones in this sample may be carry-over from other donors' samples. The conserved cysteine and the conserved F or W are not part of the CDR3 here.

TRBJ1-1	TRBV5-1	ASSLAGTGAAF
TRBJ1-1	TRBV7-3	ASSLLKLDTEAF
TRBJ1-5	TRBV7-8	ASGGDQPQH
TRBJ2-7	TRBV18	ASSPPAQVEQY
TRBJ1-1	TRBV9	ASSAATTGWNTEAF
TRBJ2-3	TRBV30	AWSDDPTDTQY
TRBJ2-7	TRBV6-5	ASSYSTGGVRGEQY
TRBJ1-4	TRBV7-2	ASSLGLGEVAEKLF
TRBJ2-5	TRBV18	ASSPRREESQY
TRBJ2-3	TRBV5-1	ASSFLGGDTQY